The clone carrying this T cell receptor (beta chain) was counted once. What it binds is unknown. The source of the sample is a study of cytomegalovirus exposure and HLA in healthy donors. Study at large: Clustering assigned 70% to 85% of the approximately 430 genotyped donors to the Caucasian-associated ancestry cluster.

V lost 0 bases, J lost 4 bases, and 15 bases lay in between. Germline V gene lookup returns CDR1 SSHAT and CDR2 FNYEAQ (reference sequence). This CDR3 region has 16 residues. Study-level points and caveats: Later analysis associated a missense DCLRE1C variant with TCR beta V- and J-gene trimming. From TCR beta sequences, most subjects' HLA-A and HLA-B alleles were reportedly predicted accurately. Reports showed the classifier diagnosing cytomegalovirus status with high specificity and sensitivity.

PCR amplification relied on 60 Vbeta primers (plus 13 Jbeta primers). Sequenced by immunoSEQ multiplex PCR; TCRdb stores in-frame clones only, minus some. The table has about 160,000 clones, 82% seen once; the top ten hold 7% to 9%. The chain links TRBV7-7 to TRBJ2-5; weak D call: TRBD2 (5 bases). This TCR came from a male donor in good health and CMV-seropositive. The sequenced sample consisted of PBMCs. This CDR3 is CASSLAGFPGSETQYF. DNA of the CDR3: TGTGCCAGCAGCTTAGCGGGGTTTCCGGGATCAGAGACCCAGTACTTC.